These 7 T cell receptor beta chains came from one sample sequenced in a study of CD8 T cells in ankylosing spondylitis. Each CDR3 protein is one row after TCRdb ran MiXCR on the 5' RACE reads. The sample includes about 64,000 distinct CDR3 sequences, 6.2% of them seen just once. The sequencing input was synovial fluid, either unsorted or a sorted T cell fraction (not recorded which). These receptors originate from a male donor with ankylosing spondylitis.

Ten or more counts support this clonotype. This chain links TRBV20-1 with TRBJ2-1; 9 bases are a match to TRBD2. CDR1 is DFQATT, CDR2 SNEGSKA, per germline (reference sequence). The CDR3 is 14 amino acids. V shed 3 bases, J shed 4 bases, and the junction held 4 bases outside the gene matches. The CDR3 protein is CSASRLAEYNEQFF. CDR3 bases: TGCAGTGCTAGCAGACTAGCGGAGTACAATGAGCAGTTCTTC.

Many counts were recorded for this clonotype. The rearrangement joins TRBV9 to TRBJ2-3; maybe TRBD2 (5 bases). CDR3 length equals 15 residues. The germline gives CDR1 SGDLS, CDR2 YYNGEE. V was shortened by 0 bases and J by 0 bases, with 8 bases between the two germline ends. The CDR3 DNA reads TGTGCCAGCAGCGTAGTGCCGGGAAGCACAGATACGCAGTATTTT. Translated, it gives CASSVVPGSTDTQYF.

This clonotype was detected many times. The chain recombines TRBV6-1 with TRBJ2-7; D is perhaps TRBD1 or TRBD2 (5 bases each). V lost 6 bases and J lost 0, with 15 bases in between. Germline CDR1 reads MNHNS; CDR2 reads SASEGT. This CDR3 region has 15 residues. The CDR3 bases are TGTGCCAGCAGACCCGGGACGGAGGTCTCCTACGAGCAGTACTTC. Its translation is CASRPGTEVSYEQYF.

To note about this clonotype: A much more abundant neighbour one base away suggests this may be a read error. This chain links TRBV4-2 with TRBJ2-1; a weak D match, TRBD1 (6 bases). V was clipped by 4 bases and J by 6 bases, with 13 bases between them. Germline CDR1 reads LGHNA; CDR2 reads YNFKEQ. CDR3 length: 14 amino acids. The CDR3 is CASSLRQAGNEQFF. The CDR3 DNA reads TGTGCCAGCAGCCTGCGACAGGCAGGCAATGAGCAGTTCTTC.

This clonotype appeared many times. The J gene is TRBJ1-5, the V gene TRBV7-9; possible D gene TRBD1, 6 bases. CDR3 length: 14 residues. V lost 5 bases and J 4 bases, leaving 12 bases between the germline ends. The V gene's germline CDR1 is SEHNR and CDR2 FQNEAQ (reference sequence). The CDR3 sequence is CASSPPDSNQPQHF. The CDR3 nucleotides are TGTGCCAGCAGCCCGCCGGACAGTAATCAGCCCCAGCATTTT.

This clonotype was seen more than once but under ten times. V is TRBV13 and J is TRBJ1-6; weak D call: TRBD1 (6 bases). Germline values: CDR1 PRHDT, CDR2 FYEKMQ (reference sequence). V shed 5 bases and J shed 0 bases, with 11 bases lying between them. This CDR3 has 16 amino acids. In nucleotides, the CDR3 is TGTGCCAGCAGCCGGACAGTGAGCTCCTATAATTCACCCCTCCACTTT. Translated, it gives CASSRTVSSYNSPLHF.

The chain employs TRBV20-1 and TRBJ2-7, with 10 positions matching TRBD1. The CDR3 sequence is 13 residues long. Trimming cost V 5 bases and J 6 bases; bases outside gene matches: 7. In germline, CDR1 is DFQATT, CDR2 SNEGSKA (reference sequence). Here the CDR3 reads CSAPDRGSLEQYF. CDR3 sequence (DNA): TGCAGTGCTCCGGACAGGGGGTCCCTCGAGCAGTACTTC.